A selection of T cell receptor beta chains follows, all from one sample in a study of blood T cell repertoires in COVID-19. TCRdb's table, derived via immunoSEQ multiplex PCR, lists solely in-frame clones and lacks some. Here the sample spans some 400,000 clones, 75% to 90% being singletons. The sequenced sample consisted of PBMCs or T cells enriched from blood (not recorded which). These receptors were taken from a man aged 25-45 years who had recovered from COVID-19. The CDR3 runs from the conserved cysteine through the conserved F or W. A D gene is named only where the DNA matches it firmly. Clone size is shown for a subset of rows, as once, few, many or a class of expanded clone.

TRBV6-5,TRBJ2-7,.,.,CASDGRPYEQYF,TGTGCCAGCGATGGGAGGCCCTACGAGCAGTACTTC
TRBV4-1,TRBJ2-5,.,.,CASSPRPSWGRVDETQYF,TGCGCCAGCAGCCCACGCCCCTCTTGGGGCAGGGTTGACGAGACCCAGTACTTC
TRBV11-2,TRBJ2-1,.,once,CASSLRPIVSYNEQFF,TGTGCCAGCAGCTTACGTCCTATAGTCTCCTACAATGAGCAGTTCTTC
TRBV28,TRBJ2-7,.,.,CASHMGEANEQYF,TGTGCCAGCCACATGGGGGAGGCCAACGAGCAGTACTTC
TRBV16,TRBJ2-7,.,once,CASRGGHSYEQYF,TGTGCCAGCAGGGGGGGGCACTCCTACGAGCAGTACTTC
TRBV12-5,TRBJ2-7,.,.,CASGLWGLGSYEQYF,TGTGCTAGTGGTTTATGGGGGCTCGGTTCCTACGAGCAGTACTTC
TRBV11-2,TRBJ2-1,TRBD2,.,CASSLPLAGVNEQFF,TGTGCCAGCAGCTTACCGCTAGCGGGTGTCAATGAGCAGTTCTTC
TRBV6-5,TRBJ1-1,.,.,CASSYSGRVNTEAFF,TGTGCCAGCAGTTACTCAGGCAGGGTTAACACTGAAGCTTTCTTT
TRBV6-5,TRBJ1-2,TRBD1,once,CASSPVDRARGYTF,TGTGCCAGCAGCCCGGTCGACAGGGCGAGAGGCTACACCTTC
TRBV28,TRBJ2-3,TRBD2,.,CASSFEAGGTQYF,TGTGCCAGCAGCTTCGAAGCGGGGGGTACGCAGTATTTT
TRBV4-1,TRBJ1-4,TRBD1,.,CASSPDRGAEKLFF,TGCGCCAGCAGCCCCGACAGGGGGGCTGAAAAACTGTTTTTT
TRBV9,TRBJ2-7,TRBD2,.,CASSAQAGGGYEQYF,TGTGCCAGCAGCGCGCAGGCGGGAGGGGGCTACGAGCAGTACTTC
TRBV12-5,TRBJ1-4,.,.,CASGFSSGGGEKLFF,TGTGCTAGTGGTTTTTCAAGCGGGGGAGGCGAAAAACTGTTTTTT
TRBV6-5,TRBJ2-7,TRBD1,.,CASSSGQGWYEQYF,TGTGCCAGCAGTTCCGGACAGGGGTGGTACGAGCAGTACTTC
TRBV27,TRBJ2-2,TRBD2,.,CASSPQGSGRAETGELFF,TGTGCCAGCAGTCCCCAGGGTAGCGGGAGGGCCGAAACCGGGGAGCTGTTTTTT
TRBV29-1,TRBJ2-2,.,.,CSVDWRDTGELFF,TGCAGCGTTGACTGGCGGGACACCGGGGAGCTGTTTTTT
TRBV14,TRBJ1-5,.,.,CASSQPPGLNQPQHF,TGTGCCAGCAGCCAACCGCCGGGGTTGAATCAGCCCCAGCATTTT
TRBV3-1/TRBV3-2,TRBJ2-3,TRBD2,.,CASSQTSGPTDTQYF,TGTGCCAGCAGCCAAACTAGCGGACCCACAGATACGCAGTATTTT
TRBV18,TRBJ1-1,TRBD1,.,CASSAQGETTEAFF,TGTGCCAGCTCGGCCCAGGGGGAGACCACTGAAGCTTTCTTT
TRBV12-3/TRBV12-4,TRBJ1-1,.,once,CASSFVLSAEAFF,TGTGCCAGCAGTTTTGTGTTGAGCGCTGAAGCTTTCTTT
TRBV3-1/TRBV3-2,TRBJ2-4,TRBD2,.,CASSQEDGLAGAKNIQYF,TGTGCCAGCAGCCAAGAGGATGGGCTAGCGGGAGCCAAAAACATTCAGTACTTC
TRBV15,TRBJ1-4,TRBD1,.,CATERDRPGEKLFF,TGTGCCACTGAGAGGGACAGGCCAGGCGAAAAACTGTTTTTT
TRBV6-4,TRBJ1-5,.,.,CASGPKDRSNQPQHF,TGTGCCAGCGGACCAAAAGACAGAAGCAATCAGCCCCAGCATTTT
TRBV19,TRBJ2-7,TRBD1,.,CASSIGQGPHEQYF,TGTGCCAGTAGTATCGGACAGGGTCCCCACGAGCAGTACTTC
TRBV7-6,TRBJ1-2,.,.,CASSPGDWGAKYGYTF,TGTGCCAGCAGCCCCGGGGACTGGGGCGCGAAGTATGGCTACACCTTC
TRBV7-9,TRBJ2-2,TRBD2,.,CASSRSGRGYTGELFF,TGTGCCAGCAGCCGCAGCGGGAGGGGGTACACCGGGGAGCTGTTTTTT
TRBV30,TRBJ2-2,TRBD2,.,CAWSEGTTNTGELFF,TGTGCCTGGAGTGAAGGGACTACAAACACCGGGGAGCTGTTTTTT
TRBV30,TRBJ1-2,.,.,CAQLQGEHGYTF,TGTGCCCAACTACAGGGAGAACATGGCTACACCTTC
TRBV28,TRBJ1-2,.,.,CASSFAAGYGYTF,TGTGCCAGCAGTTTTGCGGCGGGCTATGGCTACACCTTC
TRBV7-8,TRBJ1-5,.,.,CASSSGTQQNQPQHF,TGTGCCAGCAGCTCCGGGACACAGCAAAATCAGCCCCAGCATTTT
TRBV4-2,TRBJ1-4,.,once,CASSQGGTEVEKLFF,TGTGCCAGCAGCCAAGGCGGGACTGAGGTTGAAAAACTGTTTTTT
TRBV24-1,TRBJ2-1,.,.,CATSKPGTYNEQFF,TGTGCCACCAGTAAACCCGGGACCTACAATGAGCAGTTCTTC
TRBV19,TRBJ1-5,.,few,CASRYRGNQPQHF,TGTGCCAGTCGGTACCGGGGCAATCAGCCCCAGCATTTT
TRBV4-1,TRBJ2-6,TRBD1,many,CASSNTGAGANVLTF,TGCGCCAGCAGTAACACAGGGGCTGGGGCCAACGTCCTGACTTTC
TRBV2,TRBJ1-5,TRBD1,.,CASGVQGDNQPQHF,TGTGCCAGCGGGGTACAGGGGGATAATCAGCCCCAGCATTTT
TRBV28,TRBJ2-3,TRBD2,.,CASSKRTSGRAGDTQYF,TGTGCCAGCAGTAAACGGACTAGCGGGAGGGCCGGAGATACGCAGTATTTT
TRBV2,TRBJ2-1,TRBD2,.,CASSERAGVSYNEQFF,TGTGCCAGCAGTGAAAGAGCGGGAGTCTCCTACAATGAGCAGTTCTTC
TRBV5-1,TRBJ1-2,.,once,CASSLRLTRDYGYTF,TGCGCCAGCAGCTTGCGGCTGACCAGGGACTATGGCTACACCTTC
TRBV29-1,TRBJ1-2,.,.,CSALGEGIYGYTF,TGCAGCGCCTTGGGCGAGGGTATCTATGGCTACACCTTC
TRBV5-4,TRBJ1-2,.,.,CASSLAGQNYGYTF,TGTGCCAGCAGCTTGGCTGGGCAAAACTATGGCTACACCTTC
TRBV28,TRBJ1-6,.,.,CASSTRGKTANSPLHF,TGTGCCAGCAGTACCCGAGGTAAAACGGCTAATTCACCCCTCCACTTT
TRBV19,TRBJ2-1,TRBD2,.,CASSIDRGWAGGGGEQFF,TGTGCCAGTAGTATAGACCGGGGCTGGGCGGGAGGTGGTGGTGAGCAGTTCTTC
TRBV4-1,TRBJ1-2,TRBD1,.,CASSQEGQGVYGYTF,TGCGCCAGCAGCCAAGAGGGACAGGGGGTATATGGCTACACCTTC
TRBV19,TRBJ1-1,.,.,CASSLTYRSGTPNTEAFF,TGTGCCAGTAGTCTAACCTACCGGTCCGGGACACCGAACACTGAAGCTTTCTTT
TRBV28,TRBJ2-7,.,once,CASRGHGTGSEQYF,TGTGCCAGCAGGGGACACGGGACGGGGAGTGAGCAGTACTTC
TRBV9,TRBJ1-4,.,few,CASSVHEDRLLSEKLFF,TGTGCCAGCAGCGTCCACGAAGACAGGCTCCTAAGTGAAAAACTGTTTTTT
TRBV9,TRBJ2-7,.,.,CASSLDSRNYEQYF,TGTGCCAGCAGCCTAGACAGCCGAAACTACGAGCAGTACTTC
TRBV29-1,TRBJ2-5,.,.,CSVASGGETQYF,TGCAGCGTTGCCAGCGGTGGAGAGACCCAGTACTTC
TRBV5-1,TRBJ2-7,TRBD2,.,CASSSFGGRDYEQYF,TGCGCCAGCAGCTCCTTCGGCGGGAGGGATTACGAGCAGTACTTC
TRBV27,TRBJ1-6,.,.,CASSFGGNNSPLHF,TGTGCCAGCAGTTTCGGGGGAAACAATTCACCCCTCCACTTT
TRBV7-9,TRBJ1-5,.,.,CASSSGGAQPQHF,TGTGCCAGCAGTTCCGGTGGTGCTCAGCCCCAGCATTTT
TRBV6-1,TRBJ2-7,.,.,CASSEAMAGHYEQYF,TGTGCCAGCAGTGAAGCGATGGCAGGACACTACGAGCAGTACTTC
TRBV7-9,TRBJ2-5,.,.,CASSLFKWGDGKTQYF,TGTGCCAGCAGCTTATTCAAGTGGGGGGACGGGAAGACCCAGTACTTC
TRBV28,TRBJ1-3,.,.,CASTLGVTGNTIYF,TGTGCCAGCACCTTAGGGGTCACGGGAAACACCATATATTTT
TRBV5-5,TRBJ1-2,TRBD1,.,CASSSAGTGVVGYDGYTF,TGTGCCAGCAGCTCGGCGGGGACAGGGGTTGTGGGGTACGACGGCTACACCTTC
TRBV19,TRBJ1-4,.,.,CASSNIQKEKLFF,TGTGCCAGTAGTAATATACAGAAAGAAAAACTGTTTTTT
TRBV12-5,TRBJ2-7,TRBD1,.,CASGYRDRDSYEQYF,TGTGCTAGTGGTTACCGGGACAGGGACTCCTACGAGCAGTACTTC
TRBV18,TRBJ2-5,TRBD2,once,CASSLLAGGPVPGETQYF,TGTGCCAGCTCACTTCTAGCGGGAGGGCCAGTCCCCGGGGAGACCCAGTACTTC